The entry below gives a single TCR beta chain sequence along with its context. The sample holds many counts of this clonotype. Its antigen is unknown. Base qualities were left out, and no much larger clone turns up one base away. Trimming leaves V shorter by 4 bases and J shorter by 3 bases, with the junction holding 13 bases beyond the gene matches. Sequences KGHSH (CDR1) and LQKENI (CDR2) are obtained from the germline V gene. The CDR3 measures 17 amino acids from cysteine to phenylalanine. Only CDR3 DNA remains: 51 bases, in frame from the first base. The method behind the library was 5' RACE. This sample was sequenced with a NextSeq 500. In the TCR library protocol, a unique molecular identifier was attached to each TCR cDNA molecule so that PCR and sequencing errors could be corrected. As for the original processing: TCR identification, UMI-based error correction and CDR3 extraction were all carried out with Decombinator tools. Expanded TCRs were defined as those above a frequency of 2 per 1,000, corresponding to the top 1% of the tumor frequency distribution. Renyi diversity was computed with the R vegan package after each repertoire had been subsampled 100 times to 5,000 TCRs. To build CDR3 similarity networks, amino acid triplet string-kernel similarity was used, and CDR3s were connected when their pairwise similarity was above 0.82. TCRdb took the public reads, trimmed them with fastp at Q25, ran MiXCR for clone calling and kept in-frame beta chains. Duplicate CDR3 protein sequences are folded into a single record with the most common DNA and genes. The V and J calls were not made by the authors but by TCRdb's processing. The sample profile shows roughly 18,000 distinct CDR3 sequences; under 10% of them were found once. The ten largest make up around 20% of the sample.

Reading the label with the study, this specimen's time point is: blood at routine non-recurrence follow-up after resection. TCR sequencing used whole RNA extracted from tumor and nontumor lung tissue, or from cryopreserved PBMC samples, without cell sorting. Only patients with enough RNA available from two or more tumor regions were chosen for TCR sequencing. These data originate in a study of spatial heterogeneity in lung cancer (dated by TCRdb to about 2019). A note on the overall study: Donors were over 60 patients with early-stage, untreated non-small cell lung cancer from the lung TRACERx cohort. Follow-up PBMC samples were sequenced whenever available, with a median time to follow-up of 2 to 3 years after resection. TCR alpha and beta repertoires were quantitatively compared across multiple tumor regions, matched nontumor lung and blood in non-small cell lung cancer. At surgery, 200 to 250 tumor regions, around 65 matched nontumor lung samples and some 54 PBMC samples were TCR-sequenced for both alpha and beta chains. In the raw uncorrected reads, each unique combination of TCR and UMI appeared more than ten times on average. Nonsynonymous mutation counts, determined by whole-exome sequencing of tumor tissue, were related to TCR repertoire features. Beta-chain transcripts were consistently detected in greater numbers than alpha-chain transcripts, which likely reflected higher beta-chain transcript abundance.

Findings and caveats that apply to the study as a whole: Only 14 to 15 patients were included in comparisons of baseline and follow-up blood repertoires. Additional single-cell paired TCR alpha and beta sequencing was considered necessary to confirm, at a functional level, the hypothesis that regional TCRs recognize regional mutations. Ubiquitous expanded tumor TCRs showed up in blood more often at tumor resection than at routine follow-up.

The material was PBMCs, obtained at follow-up. The rearranged chain carries TRBV18 and TRBJ2-3; 7 central nucleotides agree with TRBD2. The source of this sequence is a male donor with early-stage non-small cell lung cancer. The CDR3 in this case is CASSLRVAGLTTDTQYF. The DNA is TGTGCCAGCTCACTTCGGGTGGCGGGACTAACGACAGATACGCAGTATTTT.